This T cell receptor beta chain stems from a study of blood T cell repertoires in COVID-19. Trimming took 4 bases from V and 8 from J, leaving 11 bases between them. CDR3 size: 12 residues. The germline V gene has CDR1 SGDLS and CDR2 YYNGEE. Profiling relied on immunoSEQ multiplex PCR, and the TCRdb table lists in-frame clones only, not all of them. The table shows around 24,000 clones, with 80% to 85% occurring only once. This TCR was sampled from a woman older than 75 with acute or convalescent COVID-19. The genes are TRBV9 and TRBJ2-3; D is unclear. Material for sequencing was peripheral blood. The CDR3 reads CASSPLERTQYF. As DNA, the CDR3 is TGTGCCAGCAGCCCCCTAGAGCGTACGCAGTATTTT.